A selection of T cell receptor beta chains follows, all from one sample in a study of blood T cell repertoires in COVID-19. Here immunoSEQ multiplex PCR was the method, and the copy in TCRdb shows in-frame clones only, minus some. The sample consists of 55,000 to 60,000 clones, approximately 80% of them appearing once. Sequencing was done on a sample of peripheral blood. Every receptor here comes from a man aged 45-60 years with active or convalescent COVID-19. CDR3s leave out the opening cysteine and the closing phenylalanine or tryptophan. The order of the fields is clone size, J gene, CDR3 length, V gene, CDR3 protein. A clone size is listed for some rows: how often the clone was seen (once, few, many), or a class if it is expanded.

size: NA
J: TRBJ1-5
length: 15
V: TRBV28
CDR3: ASRGGRQGALNQPQH

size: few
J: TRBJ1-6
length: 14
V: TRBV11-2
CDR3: ASRGEGGLFSSPLH

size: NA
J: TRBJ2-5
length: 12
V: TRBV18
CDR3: ASSPLGTLETQY

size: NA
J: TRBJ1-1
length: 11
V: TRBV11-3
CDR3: ASSAGPPEKAF

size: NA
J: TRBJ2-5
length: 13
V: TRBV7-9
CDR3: ASSSPTDPKETQY

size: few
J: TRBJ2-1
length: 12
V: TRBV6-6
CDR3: ASTRTSSLNEQF

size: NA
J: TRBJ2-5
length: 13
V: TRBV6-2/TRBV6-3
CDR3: ASSSVGGALETQY

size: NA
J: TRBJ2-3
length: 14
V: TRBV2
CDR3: ASRFLGDRLQYTQY

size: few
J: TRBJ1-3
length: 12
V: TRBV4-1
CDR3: ASSQDRTAYTIY

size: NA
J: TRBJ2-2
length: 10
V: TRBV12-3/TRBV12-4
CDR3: ASSLSLGELF

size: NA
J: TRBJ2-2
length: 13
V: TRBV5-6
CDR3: ASSLGLANTGELF

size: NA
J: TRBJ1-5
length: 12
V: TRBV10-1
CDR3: ASIRQGVNQPQH

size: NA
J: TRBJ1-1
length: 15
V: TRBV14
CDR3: ASSYLPGQGTGTEAF

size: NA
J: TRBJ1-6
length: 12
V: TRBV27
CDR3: ASSPTGGRSPLH

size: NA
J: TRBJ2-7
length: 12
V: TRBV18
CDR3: ASSPPYDRDEQY

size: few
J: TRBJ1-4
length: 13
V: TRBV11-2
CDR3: ASSHSTGMDEKLF

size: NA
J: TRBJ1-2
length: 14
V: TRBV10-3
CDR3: AISGTGTAFLQGYT

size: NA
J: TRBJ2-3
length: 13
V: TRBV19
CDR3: ASSTGLAGTDTQY

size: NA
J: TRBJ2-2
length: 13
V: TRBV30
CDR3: ASRGGSRSGGELF

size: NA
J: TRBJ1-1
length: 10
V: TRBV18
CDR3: ASSQLNTEAF

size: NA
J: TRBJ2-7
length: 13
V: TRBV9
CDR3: ASSVGRGFSYEQY

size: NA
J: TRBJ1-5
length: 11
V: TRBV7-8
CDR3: ASSDRARMSQH

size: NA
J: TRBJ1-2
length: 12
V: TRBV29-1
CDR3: SVEDQGPLSGYT

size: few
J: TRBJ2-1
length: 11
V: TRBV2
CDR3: ASTGSSYNEQF

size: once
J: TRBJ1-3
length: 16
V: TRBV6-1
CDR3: ASSEAWPGGISGNTIY

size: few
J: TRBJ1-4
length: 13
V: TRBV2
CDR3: ASRRALALNEKLF

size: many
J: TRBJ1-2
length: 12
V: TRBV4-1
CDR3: ASSQTTGYYGYT

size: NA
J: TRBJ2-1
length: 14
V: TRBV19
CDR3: ASSIEERETSDEQF

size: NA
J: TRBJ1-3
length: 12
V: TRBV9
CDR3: ASSVDSSGNTIY

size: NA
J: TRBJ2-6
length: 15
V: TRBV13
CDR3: ASSLKVREAGANVLT

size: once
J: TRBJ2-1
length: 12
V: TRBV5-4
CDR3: ASSPAGDYNEQF

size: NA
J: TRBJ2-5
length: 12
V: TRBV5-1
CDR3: ASSNTQGVETQY

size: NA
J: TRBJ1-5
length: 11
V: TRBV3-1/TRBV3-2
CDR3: ASSQDRDQPQH

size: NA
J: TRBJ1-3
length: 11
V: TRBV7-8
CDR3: ASSLATGNTIY

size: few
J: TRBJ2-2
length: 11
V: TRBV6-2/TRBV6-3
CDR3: ASSPANTGELF

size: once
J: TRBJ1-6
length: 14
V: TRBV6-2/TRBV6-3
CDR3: ASSYSRATGNSPLH

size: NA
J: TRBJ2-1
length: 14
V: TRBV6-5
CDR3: ASSYSPSGGFNEQF